The rows below give T cell receptor beta chains drawn from one sample of a study of T cell changes during pregnancy in multiple sclerosis. Measured with immunoSEQ multiplex PCR; TCRdb has only the in-frame clones, and not every one. The sample has fewer than 70,000 clones, around 89% seen once; the top ten hold under 3%. Sequences were derived from peripheral blood, sampled in the first trimester of pregnancy. Receptors originate from a female donor with multiple sclerosis, enrolled in a pregnancy study. Each CDR3 is given with its conserved first and last residue. The D gene is left open where the match is weak. Size values are once, few and many counts, or a class for expanded clones, and some rows have none.

len: 14; j_gene: TRBJ2-2; abundance: -; v_gene: TRBV6-5; d_gene: TRBD1; CDR3nt: TGTGCCAGCAGTTCCGACAGGGATACCGGGGAGCTGTTTTTT; CDR3aa: CASSSDRDTGELFF
len: 15; j_gene: TRBJ2-4; abundance: few; v_gene: TRBV19; d_gene: TRBD2; CDR3nt: TGTGCCAGTAGGCCCCTAGCGGGAGGTCTCTACATTCAGTACTTC; CDR3aa: CASRPLAGGLYIQYF
len: 13; j_gene: TRBJ1-5; abundance: -; v_gene: TRBV28; d_gene: -; CDR3nt: TGTGCCAGCAGAGGAGGGAGCAATCAGCCCCAGCATTTT; CDR3aa: CASRGGSNQPQHF
len: 13; j_gene: TRBJ1-2; abundance: -; v_gene: TRBV27; d_gene: -; CDR3nt: TGTGCCAGCAGTCAATCATCTTGGGGCGGCTACACCTTC; CDR3aa: CASSQSSWGGYTF
len: 13; j_gene: TRBJ2-5; abundance: -; v_gene: TRBV30; d_gene: -; CDR3nt: TGTGCCTGGAGTAATCGGTTCCAAGAGACCCAGTACTTC; CDR3aa: CAWSNRFQETQYF
len: 14; j_gene: TRBJ1-5; abundance: -; v_gene: TRBV19; d_gene: TRBD1; CDR3nt: TGTGCCAGTAGTCCGGGACAGGGGACTCAGCCCCAGCATTTT; CDR3aa: CASSPGQGTQPQHF
len: 15; j_gene: TRBJ1-1; abundance: -; v_gene: TRBV25-1; d_gene: -; CDR3nt: TGTGCCAGCAGAGAAGACAGCCGCGGGAACACTGAAGCTTTCTTT; CDR3aa: CASREDSRGNTEAFF
len: 15; j_gene: TRBJ1-2; abundance: -; v_gene: TRBV19; d_gene: TRBD1; CDR3nt: TGTGCCAGTAGCCCAGGGAACAGGGGATCCTATGGCTACACCTTC; CDR3aa: CASSPGNRGSYGYTF
len: 16; j_gene: TRBJ1-3; abundance: -; v_gene: TRBV23-1; d_gene: TRBD1; CDR3nt: TGCGCCAGCAGTCGCTACTCAGGGGGCGTTGGAAACACCATATATTTT; CDR3aa: CASSRYSGGVGNTIYF
len: 14; j_gene: TRBJ1-6; abundance: -; v_gene: TRBV28; d_gene: TRBD1; CDR3nt: TGTGCCAGCAGCCTGACAGGGGTGGATTCACCCCTCCACTTT; CDR3aa: CASSLTGVDSPLHF
len: 18; j_gene: TRBJ2-5; abundance: -; v_gene: TRBV11-2; d_gene: TRBD2; CDR3nt: TGTGCCAGCAGCCCCCGGACTAGCGGTGTAAATGTACAAGAGACCCAGTACTTC; CDR3aa: CASSPRTSGVNVQETQYF
len: 16; j_gene: TRBJ1-4; abundance: -; v_gene: TRBV6-1; d_gene: -; CDR3nt: TGTGCCAGCAGTGCACCCTTGTTGGGGCACAATGAAAAACTGTTTTTT; CDR3aa: CASSAPLLGHNEKLFF
len: 11; j_gene: TRBJ2-7; abundance: few; v_gene: TRBV7-9; d_gene: TRBD1; CDR3nt: TGTGCCAGCAGCTTGGACAGGGAGCCGGACTTC; CDR3aa: CASSLDREPDF
len: 15; j_gene: TRBJ1-1; abundance: -; v_gene: TRBV5-4; d_gene: -; CDR3nt: TGTGCCAGCACCCACCATCAGCAGGGCGGCACTGAAGCTTTCTTT; CDR3aa: CASTHHQQGGTEAFF
len: 14; j_gene: TRBJ2-3; abundance: -; v_gene: TRBV5-1; d_gene: -; CDR3nt: TGCGCCAGCAGCTTTGGCTCGGAGGGTTATACGCAGTATTTT; CDR3aa: CASSFGSEGYTQYF
len: 16; j_gene: TRBJ2-6; abundance: -; v_gene: TRBV4-3; d_gene: -; CDR3nt: TGCGCCAGCAGCCAAGAAACCGGTACTGGGGCCAACGTCCTGACTTTC; CDR3aa: CASSQETGTGANVLTF
len: 13; j_gene: TRBJ1-1; abundance: -; v_gene: TRBV11-2; d_gene: -; CDR3nt: TGTGCCAGCAGCTTCTTCCCTGAGTCTGAAGCTTTCTTT; CDR3aa: CASSFFPESEAFF
len: 13; j_gene: TRBJ1-2; abundance: -; v_gene: TRBV7-2; d_gene: -; CDR3nt: TGTGCCAGCAGCTCGGGAAGGGCACAGGGCTACACCTTC; CDR3aa: CASSSGRAQGYTF
len: 14; j_gene: TRBJ1-1; abundance: once; v_gene: TRBV18; d_gene: TRBD1; CDR3nt: TGTGCCAGCTCTTCGGGACAGATGAACACTGAAGCTTTCTTT; CDR3aa: CASSSGQMNTEAFF
len: 12; j_gene: TRBJ1-4; abundance: -; v_gene: TRBV4-2; d_gene: -; CDR3nt: TGTGCCAGCAGCCCCCTCGGGGAAAAACTGTTTTTT; CDR3aa: CASSPLGEKLFF
len: 18; j_gene: TRBJ2-2; abundance: -; v_gene: TRBV4-1; d_gene: TRBD2; CDR3nt: TGCGCCAGCAGCCAATTGGACATGGGACTAGCAGGTACCGGGGAGCTGTTTTTT; CDR3aa: CASSQLDMGLAGTGELFF
len: 15; j_gene: TRBJ2-3; abundance: -; v_gene: TRBV2; d_gene: TRBD2; CDR3nt: TGTGCCAGCAGTGTGGGGCTAGCGGGAACAGATACGCAGTATTTT; CDR3aa: CASSVGLAGTDTQYF
len: 16; j_gene: TRBJ2-5; abundance: -; v_gene: TRBV6-5; d_gene: TRBD2; CDR3nt: TGTGCCAGCAGTTCGATCCTAGCGGGGGCCCAAGAGACCCAGTACTTC; CDR3aa: CASSSILAGAQETQYF
len: 12; j_gene: TRBJ1-1; abundance: -; v_gene: TRBV19; d_gene: -; CDR3nt: TGTGCCAGTAGTTCGGGGGATTCCGAAGCTTTCTTT; CDR3aa: CASSSGDSEAFF
len: 16; j_gene: TRBJ2-1; abundance: -; v_gene: TRBV5-1; d_gene: TRBD1; CDR3nt: TGCGCCAGCAGCCGACCCCGGGGACAGGGACCCAATGAGCAGTTCTTC; CDR3aa: CASSRPRGQGPNEQFF
len: 12; j_gene: TRBJ1-2; abundance: few; v_gene: TRBV2; d_gene: TRBD1; CDR3nt: TGTGCCAGCACCGGACAGGACTATGGCTACACCTTC; CDR3aa: CASTGQDYGYTF
len: 16; j_gene: TRBJ2-5; abundance: once; v_gene: TRBV30; d_gene: TRBD1; CDR3nt: TGTGCCTGGAGTGTACTCTACGGGACAGTCCAAGAGACCCAGTACTTC; CDR3aa: CAWSVLYGTVQETQYF
len: 16; j_gene: TRBJ1-5; abundance: -; v_gene: TRBV2; d_gene: -; CDR3nt: TGTGCCAGCAGTTCCGGGACAACATATAGCAATCAGCCCCAGCATTTT; CDR3aa: CASSSGTTYSNQPQHF
len: 14; j_gene: TRBJ1-5; abundance: -; v_gene: TRBV10-3; d_gene: -; CDR3nt: TGTGCCATCAGTGGGGAGGACTTCAATCAGCCCCAGCATTTT; CDR3aa: CAISGEDFNQPQHF
len: 17; j_gene: TRBJ2-1; abundance: -; v_gene: TRBV7-7; d_gene: TRBD2; CDR3nt: TGTGCCAGCAGCTTGTTTTCGGGACTAGCGGGAGCCAATGAGCAGTTCTTC; CDR3aa: CASSLFSGLAGANEQFF
len: 14; j_gene: TRBJ1-5; abundance: -; v_gene: TRBV7-9; d_gene: -; CDR3nt: TGTGCCAGCAGCTTGACAGATAGCAATCAGCCCCAGCATTTT; CDR3aa: CASSLTDSNQPQHF
len: 17; j_gene: TRBJ2-1; abundance: -; v_gene: TRBV18; d_gene: TRBD2; CDR3nt: TGTGCCAGCTCACCCGACCTAGGGAGGGGCTCCTACAATGAGCAGTTCTTC; CDR3aa: CASSPDLGRGSYNEQFF
len: 17; j_gene: TRBJ1-2; abundance: -; v_gene: TRBV2; d_gene: TRBD1; CDR3nt: TGTGCCAGCAGTCCAGGACAGGGCCGGAAGGGGTCCTATGGCTACACCTTC; CDR3aa: CASSPGQGRKGSYGYTF
len: 16; j_gene: TRBJ2-1; abundance: -; v_gene: TRBV4-3; d_gene: TRBD2; CDR3nt: TGCGCCAGCAGCCAATCTCTAGCGGGGGGGCCGAATGAGCAGTTCTTC; CDR3aa: CASSQSLAGGPNEQFF
len: 14; j_gene: TRBJ1-2; abundance: -; v_gene: TRBV6-5; d_gene: -; CDR3nt: TGTGCCAGCAGCCGGGATTCCCGGCGCTCTGGCTACACCTTC; CDR3aa: CASSRDSRRSGYTF
len: 14; j_gene: TRBJ2-3; abundance: -; v_gene: TRBV7-2; d_gene: -; CDR3nt: TGTGCCAGCAGCTCTCGACTAAATCAAGATACGCAGTATTTT; CDR3aa: CASSSRLNQDTQYF
len: 17; j_gene: TRBJ1-1; abundance: -; v_gene: TRBV27; d_gene: TRBD1; CDR3nt: TGTGCCAGCAATCTTAAAGGGACAGGAGACCTGAACACTGAAGCTTTCTTT; CDR3aa: CASNLKGTGDLNTEAFF
len: 14; j_gene: TRBJ1-2; abundance: -; v_gene: TRBV21-1; d_gene: -; CDR3nt: TGTGCCAGCAGCAGCGGACAGGGTGGGTATGGCTACACCTTC; CDR3aa: CASSSGQGGYGYTF
len: 14; j_gene: TRBJ1-1; abundance: -; v_gene: TRBV7-9; d_gene: -; CDR3nt: TGTGCCAGCAGCTTACAACAGGGTCCGACTGAAGCTTTCTTT; CDR3aa: CASSLQQGPTEAFF
len: 18; j_gene: TRBJ1-6; abundance: -; v_gene: TRBV2; d_gene: TRBD1; CDR3nt: TGTGCCAGCACTCCTGGGCCCCAGGGGGCCTTCTATAATTCACCCCTCCACTTT; CDR3aa: CASTPGPQGAFYNSPLHF
len: 13; j_gene: TRBJ2-7; abundance: -; v_gene: TRBV6-5; d_gene: TRBD1; CDR3nt: TGTGCCAGCAGTTTAAACAGGGGATCCGAGCAGTACTTC; CDR3aa: CASSLNRGSEQYF
len: 17; j_gene: TRBJ2-6; abundance: -; v_gene: TRBV10-3; d_gene: -; CDR3nt: TGTGCCATCAGTGAAAGCTCCGCCTGGTCTGGGGCCAACGTCCTGACTTTC; CDR3aa: CAISESSAWSGANVLTF
len: 13; j_gene: TRBJ1-2; abundance: -; v_gene: TRBV27; d_gene: -; CDR3nt: TGTGCCAGCAGTGGCGGCGACAGCTATGGCTACACCTTC; CDR3aa: CASSGGDSYGYTF
len: 12; j_gene: TRBJ2-7; abundance: -; v_gene: TRBV6-1; d_gene: -; CDR3nt: TGTGCCAGCAGTGGCAGGGATGGCGAGCAGTACTTC; CDR3aa: CASSGRDGEQYF
len: 14; j_gene: TRBJ2-7; abundance: -; v_gene: TRBV28; d_gene: TRBD2; CDR3nt: TGTGCCAGCACCGTGACTAGCGGGGCCTACGAGCAGTACTTC; CDR3aa: CASTVTSGAYEQYF
len: 13; j_gene: TRBJ2-3; abundance: -; v_gene: TRBV11-3; d_gene: -; CDR3nt: TGTGCCAGCAGCACCCGGAGCGGCGATACGCAGTATTTT; CDR3aa: CASSTRSGDTQYF
len: 12; j_gene: TRBJ1-3; abundance: once; v_gene: TRBV19; d_gene: -; CDR3nt: TGTGCCACCACCCGACTTGGAAACACCATATATTTT; CDR3aa: CATTRLGNTIYF
len: 14; j_gene: TRBJ1-2; abundance: -; v_gene: TRBV12-5; d_gene: -; CDR3nt: TGTGCTAGTGGTCCGACGACAGTTAACTATGGCTACACCTTC; CDR3aa: CASGPTTVNYGYTF